These T cell receptor beta chains were read from a single sample in a study of T cell changes during pregnancy in multiple sclerosis. Profiling relied on immunoSEQ multiplex PCR, and the TCRdb table lists in-frame clones only, not all of them. The sample has roughly 34,000 clones; approximately 91% are singletons. The sequencing here drew on peripheral blood, taken in the second trimester of pregnancy. The receptors shown here come from a female donor in good health, enrolled as a control in a pregnancy study. The CDR3 runs from the conserved cysteine through the conserved F or W. Each record gives: D gene, J gene, V gene, clone size, CDR3 protein, CDR3 DNA. A D gene is named only where the DNA matches it firmly. Rows may omit the clone size; those that give it use once, few, many or a size class.

D: TRBD2; J: TRBJ2-7; V: TRBV7-8; size: .; CDR3: CASSSHRRGGGQYEQYF; DNA: TGTGCCAGCAGCTCCCACCGGAGGGGCGGGGGGCAATACGAGCAGTACTTC
D: TRBD1; J: TRBJ2-7; V: TRBV9; size: .; CDR3: CASTRTGTSYEQYF; DNA: TGTGCCAGCACCAGGACAGGGACCTCCTACGAGCAGTACTTC
D: TRBD1; J: TRBJ2-3; V: TRBV27; size: .; CDR3: CASSLGTEFYF; DNA: TGTGCCAGCAGTTTAGGGACAGAGTTTTATTTT
D: TRBD2; J: TRBJ2-1; V: TRBV7-2; size: .; CDR3: CASSSHESGGPDDNEQFF; DNA: TGTGCCAGCAGCTCTCACGAAAGCGGGGGCCCCGACGACAATGAGCAGTTCTTC
D: .; J: TRBJ2-7; V: TRBV5-4; size: .; CDR3: CASSLGQGRDEQYF; DNA: TGTGCCAGCAGCTTGGGGCAGGGGCGGGACGAGCAGTACTTC
D: .; J: TRBJ2-1; V: TRBV11-3; size: .; CDR3: CASSFWSGDEQFF; DNA: TGTGCCAGCAGCTTCTGGTCAGGGGATGAGCAGTTCTTC
D: TRBD2; J: TRBJ2-1; V: TRBV19; size: once; CDR3: CASTGGSMRNEQFF; DNA: TGTGCCAGTACGGGCGGGAGTATGAGAAATGAGCAGTTCTTC
D: TRBD1; J: TRBJ2-2; V: TRBV6-6; size: .; CDR3: CASSYSRGLDTGELFF; DNA: TGTGCCAGCAGTTACTCTAGGGGGCTGGACACCGGGGAGCTGTTTTTT
D: .; J: TRBJ2-1; V: TRBV2; size: .; CDR3: CASSELSSGGDEQFF; DNA: TGTGCCAGCAGTGAGCTGAGTAGCGGCGGGGATGAGCAGTTCTTC
D: TRBD1; J: TRBJ1-2; V: TRBV11-1; size: .; CDR3: CASSQDRGHGYTF; DNA: TGTGCCAGCAGTCAGGACAGGGGTCATGGCTACACCTTC
D: TRBD1; J: TRBJ2-2; V: TRBV18; size: .; CDR3: CASSPYGQGSTGELFF; DNA: TGTGCCAGCTCACCCTACGGACAGGGGTCTACCGGGGAGCTGTTTTTT
D: .; J: TRBJ2-6; V: TRBV4-2; size: .; CDR3: CASSQATGLTGANVLTF; DNA: TGTGCCAGCAGCCAAGCTACAGGGCTGACTGGGGCCAACGTCCTGACTTTC
D: TRBD2; J: TRBJ2-3; V: TRBV7-3; size: .; CDR3: CASSFRGGTDTQYF; DNA: TGTGCCAGCAGCTTTCGGGGGGGCACAGATACGCAGTATTTT
D: TRBD1; J: TRBJ2-5; V: TRBV19; size: .; CDR3: CASSMGGTGKETQYF; DNA: TGTGCCAGTAGTATGGGGGGGACAGGGAAAGAGACCCAGTACTTC
D: .; J: TRBJ1-3; V: TRBV28; size: .; CDR3: CASGTRVGTILTIYF; DNA: TGTGCCAGCGGAACGCGGGTGGGCACAATTTTGACCATATATTTT
D: .; J: TRBJ1-2; V: TRBV30; size: .; CDR3: CAWSSPGYRGNGYTF; DNA: TGTGCCTGGAGTAGCCCAGGTTACCGGGGTAATGGCTACACCTTC
D: TRBD1; J: TRBJ1-1; V: TRBV7-9; size: .; CDR3: CASSYPGTGDGVNTEAFF; DNA: TGTGCCAGCAGCTATCCGGGGACAGGGGATGGGGTGAACACTGAAGCTTTCTTT
D: TRBD2; J: TRBJ2-4; V: TRBV6-1; size: .; CDR3: CASSGGAGGRRGIQYF; DNA: TGTGCCAGCAGTGGCGGCGCGGGAGGACGGAGGGGCATTCAGTACTTC
D: .; J: TRBJ2-3; V: TRBV25-1; size: .; CDR3: CASTSAGRGSTDTQYF; DNA: TGTGCCAGCACCTCGGCCGGCCGGGGGTCTACAGATACGCAGTATTTT
D: TRBD1; J: TRBJ1-2; V: TRBV10-2; size: .; CDR3: CATAIGTGRFSGYTF; DNA: TGCGCCACCGCTATAGGGACAGGAAGGTTTTCTGGCTACACCTTC
D: TRBD2; J: TRBJ2-3; V: TRBV9; size: .; CDR3: CASSVIAGGTDTQYF; DNA: TGTGCCAGCAGCGTTATAGCGGGGGGCACAGATACGCAGTATTTT
D: .; J: TRBJ2-3; V: TRBV21-1; size: .; CDR3: CASSKEASSWDTQYF; DNA: TGTGCCAGCAGCAAAGAGGCTAGCTCCTGGGATACGCAGTATTTT
D: .; J: TRBJ2-2; V: TRBV6-6; size: .; CDR3: CASRTTRSNTGELFF; DNA: TGTGCCAGCAGAACGACTAGAAGCAACACCGGGGAGCTGTTTTTT
D: .; J: TRBJ2-1; V: TRBV27; size: .; CDR3: CASKFGVSNEQFF; DNA: TGTGCCAGCAAGTTCGGGGTTTCTAATGAGCAGTTCTTC
D: .; J: TRBJ2-7; V: TRBV2; size: .; CDR3: CASSDLNRTPEQYF; DNA: TGTGCCAGCAGCGATCTAAACAGAACGCCCGAGCAGTACTTC
D: .; J: TRBJ2-6; V: TRBV18; size: .; CDR3: CASGTSSGANVLTF; DNA: TGTGCCAGCGGTACAAGCTCTGGGGCCAACGTCCTGACTTTC
D: .; J: TRBJ2-1; V: TRBV12-5; size: .; CDR3: CASGSPYRDEQFF; DNA: TGTGCTAGTGGTTCGCCGTATCGGGATGAGCAGTTCTTC
D: .; J: TRBJ2-2; V: TRBV19; size: .; CDR3: CASSTLSGPTGELFF; DNA: TGTGCCAGTAGTACCCTCAGCGGACCTACCGGGGAGCTGTTTTTT
D: .; J: TRBJ1-4; V: TRBV6-4; size: many; CDR3: CASSAQGDPNEKLFF; DNA: TGTGCCAGCAGTGCACAGGGAGATCCTAATGAAAAACTGTTTTTT
D: TRBD2; J: TRBJ2-5; V: TRBV5-6; size: .; CDR3: CASSPGLAGGSETQYF; DNA: TGTGCCAGCAGTCCCGGACTAGCGGGGGGGAGTGAGACCCAGTACTTC
D: TRBD1; J: TRBJ2-7; V: TRBV29-1; size: once; CDR3: CSVGVDRAGEQYF; DNA: TGCAGCGTGGGGGTGGACAGGGCAGGAGAGCAGTACTTC
D: TRBD1; J: TRBJ1-4; V: TRBV9; size: .; CDR3: CASSTSGGLEKLFF; DNA: TGTGCCAGCAGCACGTCAGGGGGTCTTGAAAAACTGTTTTTT